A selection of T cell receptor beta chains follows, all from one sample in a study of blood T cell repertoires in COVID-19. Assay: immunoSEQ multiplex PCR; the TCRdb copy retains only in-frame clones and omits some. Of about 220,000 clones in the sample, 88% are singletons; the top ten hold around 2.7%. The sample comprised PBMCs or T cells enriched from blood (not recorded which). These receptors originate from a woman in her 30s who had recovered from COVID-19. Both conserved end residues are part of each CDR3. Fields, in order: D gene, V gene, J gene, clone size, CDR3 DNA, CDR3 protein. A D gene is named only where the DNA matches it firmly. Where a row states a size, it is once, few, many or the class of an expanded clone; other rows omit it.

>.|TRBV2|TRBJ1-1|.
TGTGCCAGCAGTGACTTACACCCGAACACTGAAGCTTTCTTT
CASSDLHPNTEAFF
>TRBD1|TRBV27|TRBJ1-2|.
TGTGCCAGCAACTCGGGACAGGGAAATGGCTACACCTTC
CASNSGQGNGYTF
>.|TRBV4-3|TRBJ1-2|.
TGCGCCAGCAGCCAAGATAGGGGGACCTATGGCTACACCTTC
CASSQDRGTYGYTF
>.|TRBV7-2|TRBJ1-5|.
TGTGCCAGCAGCTTAGGTTATTATCAGCCCCAGCATTTT
CASSLGYYQPQHF
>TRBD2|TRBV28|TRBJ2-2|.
TGTGCCAGCAGGACTAGCGGGGTAATCGGGGAGCTGTTTTTT
CASRTSGVIGELFF
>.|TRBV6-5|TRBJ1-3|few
TGTGCCAGCAGTTCCCCGCGACAGAGCTCTGGAAACACCATATATTTT
CASSSPRQSSGNTIYF
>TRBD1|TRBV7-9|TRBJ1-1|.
TGTGCCAGCAGCTTAGATTTAAGCACAGGGGAGAGGGACACTGAAGCTTTCTTT
CASSLDLSTGERDTEAFF
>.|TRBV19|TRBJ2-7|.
TGTGCCAGTAGTATATTTGCCGGAGCAGGGGCCATCTCCTACGAGCAGTACTTC
CASSIFAGAGAISYEQYF
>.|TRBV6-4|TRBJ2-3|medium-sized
TGTGCCAGCAGTGACTCTGGTGGGGGGAGCACAGATACGCAGTATTTT
CASSDSGGGSTDTQYF
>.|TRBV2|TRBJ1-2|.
TGTGCCAGCAGTGTGGCAGACTATGGCTACACCTTC
CASSVADYGYTF
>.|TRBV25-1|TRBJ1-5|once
TGTGCCAGCAGTGATCACGGGAGTCAGCCCCAGCATTTT
CASSDHGSQPQHF
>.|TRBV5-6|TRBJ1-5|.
TGTGCCAGCAGCTTGGGGGGGCTCATCAATCAGCCCCAGCATTTT
CASSLGGLINQPQHF
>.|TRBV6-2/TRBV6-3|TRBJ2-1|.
TGTGCCAGCAGCTTTTGGCGGGGCAATGAGCAGTTCTTC
CASSFWRGNEQFF
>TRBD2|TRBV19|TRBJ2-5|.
TGTGCCAGTAGTATAGATCTGGCCGGGGGGGAGACCCAGTACTTC
CASSIDLAGGETQYF
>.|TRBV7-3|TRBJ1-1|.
TGTGCCAGCAGCTTAACGCCCCTACTGAACACTGAAGCTTTCTTT
CASSLTPLLNTEAFF
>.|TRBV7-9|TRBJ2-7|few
TGTGCCAGCAGCTTAGTCCAGGGTGCCTACGAGCAGTACTTC
CASSLVQGAYEQYF
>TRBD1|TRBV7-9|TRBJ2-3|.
TGTGCCAGCAGCTCGATAACTCCGGGACAGGGAGACGATACGCAGTATTTT
CASSSITPGQGDDTQYF
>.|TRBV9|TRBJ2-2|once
TGTGCCAGCAGCGAACGACAGATTAACACCGGGGAGCTGTTTTTT
CASSERQINTGELFF
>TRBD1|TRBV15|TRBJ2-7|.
TGTGCCACCAGGCTTACAGGGGCCTACGAGCAGTACTTC
CATRLTGAYEQYF
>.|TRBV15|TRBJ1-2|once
TGTGCCACCAGGTCTAGGGACACTAGAAACTATGGCTACACCTTC
CATRSRDTRNYGYTF
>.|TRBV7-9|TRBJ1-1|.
TGTGCCAGCAGCGCTAGTGGTTCCCACCGACCTGAAGCTTTCTTT
CASSASGSHRPEAFF
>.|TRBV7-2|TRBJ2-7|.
TGTGCCAGCAGCTTAGATGGCAGGTACGAGCAGTACTTC
CASSLDGRYEQYF
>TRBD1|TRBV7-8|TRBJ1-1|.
TGTGCCAGCAGCCAAGGGACAGGATTTTTGAACACTGAAGCTTTCTTT
CASSQGTGFLNTEAFF
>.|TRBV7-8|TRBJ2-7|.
TGTGCCAGCAGCTTAGTCAACATCGAGCAGTACTTC
CASSLVNIEQYF
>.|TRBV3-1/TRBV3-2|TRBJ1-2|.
TGTGCCAGCACTTTCGGGGGGAGTGGCTACACCTTC
CASTFGGSGYTF
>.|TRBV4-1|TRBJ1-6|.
TGCGCCAGCAGCCCAAGAGGGGGGGGGTATAATTCACCCCTCCACTTT
CASSPRGGGYNSPLHF
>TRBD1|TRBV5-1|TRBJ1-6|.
TGCGCCAGCACTCCTGAACCGGGACAGAATTCACCCCTCCACTTT
CASTPEPGQNSPLHF
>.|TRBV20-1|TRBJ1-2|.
TGCAGTGCTACCGCGCGCTATGGCTACACCTTC
CSATARYGYTF
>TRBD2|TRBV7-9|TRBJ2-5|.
TGTGCCAGCAGCCCGCATAGCGGGGGCAAAGAGACCCAGTACTTC
CASSPHSGGKETQYF
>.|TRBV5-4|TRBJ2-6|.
TGTGCCAGCAGCTTGGGTTATAGTCCTGGGGCCAACGTCCTGACTTTC
CASSLGYSPGANVLTF
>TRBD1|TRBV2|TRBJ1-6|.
TGTGCCAGCAGTTTACAGGGGGCGCGTGCCCGCCACTTT
CASSLQGARARHF
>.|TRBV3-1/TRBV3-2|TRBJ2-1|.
TGTGCCAGCAGCCCTACAGGCAATGAGCAGTTCTTC
CASSPTGNEQFF